This T cell receptor beta chain was obtained from a study of blood T cells in healthy people across ages. Those donating, healthy Caucasian individuals from Russia, were aged roughly 6 to 90. Primers used in a second PCR of about 6 to 11 cycles were a sample-barcoded 5' primer and a J-beta primer mix. MiXCR, applied by TCRdb to the 5' RACE reads, yields one record per CDR3 protein. The sample has hundreds of thousands of distinct CDR3 sequences; under 30% are singletons. The same specimen was also included in a second study, on T cells of mothers and their children. That work contributes: The output of TCR recombination is shaped by thymic selection similarly in related and unrelated pairs. Related mother and child pairs showed slightly greater overlap (not significant) than unrelated pairs did.

This clonotype originated in a boy aged 5-17 years in good health. The sequenced sample consisted of blood.

CDR3 sequence (DNA): TGCAGTGCCGGGACCGGGACTAGCAGGCCACGCACAGATACGCAGTATTTT. It is translated as CSAGTGTSRPRTDTQYF. J is TRBJ2-3 and V is TRBV20-1, with TRBD2 matching 9 bases. Germline-derived CDR1 and CDR2 are DFQATT and SNEGSKA (reference sequence). This CDR3 is 17 amino acids long. The junction had 14 bases not matched to a gene; V was cut back by 6 bases and J by 1 base.